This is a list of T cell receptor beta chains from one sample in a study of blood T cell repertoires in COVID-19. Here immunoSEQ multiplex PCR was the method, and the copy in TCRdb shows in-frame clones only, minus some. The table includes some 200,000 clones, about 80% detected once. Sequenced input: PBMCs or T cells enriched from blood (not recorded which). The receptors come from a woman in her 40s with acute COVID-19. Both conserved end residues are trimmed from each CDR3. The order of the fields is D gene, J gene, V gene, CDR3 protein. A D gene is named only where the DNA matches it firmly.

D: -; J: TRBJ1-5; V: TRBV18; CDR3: ASSPEGSQPQH
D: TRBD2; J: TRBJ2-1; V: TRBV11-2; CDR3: ASSLGWSGGRNEQF
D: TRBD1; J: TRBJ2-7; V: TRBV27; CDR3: ASRTPGQSTYEQY
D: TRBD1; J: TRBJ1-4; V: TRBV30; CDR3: AWSGGQGVEKLF
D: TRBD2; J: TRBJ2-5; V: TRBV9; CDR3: ASSRERGAQETQY
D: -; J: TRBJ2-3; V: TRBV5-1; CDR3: ASSPMGGPISTDTQY
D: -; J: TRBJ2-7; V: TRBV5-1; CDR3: ASSLGLNYEQY
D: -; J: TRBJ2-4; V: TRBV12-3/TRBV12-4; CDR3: ASRRGRDIQY
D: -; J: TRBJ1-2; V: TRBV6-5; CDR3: ASSPVRANYGYT
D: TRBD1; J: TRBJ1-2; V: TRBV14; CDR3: ASSRTGGSYGYT
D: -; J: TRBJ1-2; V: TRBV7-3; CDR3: ASSPRGGMNYGYT
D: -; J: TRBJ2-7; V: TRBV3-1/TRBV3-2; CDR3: ASSQSTYEQY
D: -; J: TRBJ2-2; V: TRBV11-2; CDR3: ASSFSPPGTGELF
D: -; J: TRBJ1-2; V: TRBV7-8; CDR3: ASSLQPGAKVDYGYT
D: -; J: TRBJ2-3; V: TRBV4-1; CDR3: ASSQGAGTDTQY
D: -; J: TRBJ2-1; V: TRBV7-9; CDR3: ASSLSPGWAYNEQF
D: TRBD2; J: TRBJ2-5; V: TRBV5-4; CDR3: ASSMWSSGRSQETQY
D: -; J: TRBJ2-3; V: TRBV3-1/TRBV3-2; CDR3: ASSQGGRGRDTQY
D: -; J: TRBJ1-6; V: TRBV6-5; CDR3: ASSYGGHSERSPLH
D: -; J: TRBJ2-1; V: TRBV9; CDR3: ASSFSPYNEQF
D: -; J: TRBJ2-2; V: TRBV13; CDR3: ASSFQGAVTGELF
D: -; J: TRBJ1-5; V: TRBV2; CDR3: AGEGDSNQPQH
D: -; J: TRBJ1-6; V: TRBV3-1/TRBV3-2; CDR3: ASSQGDKSPLH
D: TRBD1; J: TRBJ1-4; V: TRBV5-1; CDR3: ASSIPGGDEKLF
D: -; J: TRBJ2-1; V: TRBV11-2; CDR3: ASSSSTGDEQF
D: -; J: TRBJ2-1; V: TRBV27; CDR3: ASSLSGLRQF
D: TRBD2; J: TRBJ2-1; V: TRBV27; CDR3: ASRTGTSENNEQF
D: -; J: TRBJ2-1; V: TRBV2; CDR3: ASSSQGGEQF
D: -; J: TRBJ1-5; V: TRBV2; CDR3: ASSRGSNQPQH
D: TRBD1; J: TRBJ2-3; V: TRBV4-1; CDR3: ASSQGQGVRSTDTQY
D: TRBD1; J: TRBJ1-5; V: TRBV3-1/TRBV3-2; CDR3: ASSRDSEDQPQH
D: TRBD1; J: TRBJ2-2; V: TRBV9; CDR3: ASSVGSTGQGRSTGELF
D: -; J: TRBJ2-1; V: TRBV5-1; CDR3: ASSRGAGLYNEQF
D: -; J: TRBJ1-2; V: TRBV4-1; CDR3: ASSPVGQGKAGYT
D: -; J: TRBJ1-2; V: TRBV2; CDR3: ASSEEGVGYGYT
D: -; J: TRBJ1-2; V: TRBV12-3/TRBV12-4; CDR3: ASSFLATYGYT
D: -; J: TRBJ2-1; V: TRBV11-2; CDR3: ASSSGGKGEQF
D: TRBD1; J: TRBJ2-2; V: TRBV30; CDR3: AWSVQGAAGELF
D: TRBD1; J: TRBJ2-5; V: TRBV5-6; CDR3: ASSTKLTGGFRETQY
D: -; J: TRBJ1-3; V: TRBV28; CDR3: ASGYPGLSGNTIY
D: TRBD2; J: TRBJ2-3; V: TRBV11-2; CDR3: ASSLVSRLASPN
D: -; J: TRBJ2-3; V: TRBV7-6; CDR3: ASSLIGGSTDTQY